This T cell receptor beta chain was identified during a study of shared clonotypes between healthy human individuals. Original analysis: Junction-only sequences produced by ImmunoSEQ had no quality scores, so filtering differed. Sequencing used immunoSEQ multiplex PCR; TCRdb keeps in-frame clones, though not all of them. D and trimming were read from the DNA, whereas the V and J calls and clone size are those reported in that table. The data hold around 1.1 million clones, with roughly 77% observed a single time. This sequence was found in a man younger than 35 in good health. Some clones in this sample may be carry-over from other donors' samples. The sample consisted of memory CD4+ T cells from PBMCs. Regarding subset: CD45RA-negative fraction.

The CDR3 DNA reads as TGCGCCAGCAGCTTTTCAACGATCGACACCGGGGAGCTGTTTTTT. Protein product: CASSFSTIDTGELFF. The chain is built from TRBV5-1 and TRBJ2-2; no clear D gene. Germline assignment: CDR1 SGHRS and CDR2 YFSETQ. Between the trimmed V and J ends, which lost 2 bases and 3 bases, there was a span of 11 bases. The CDR3 is made up of 15 amino acids.